These T cell receptor beta chains were read from a single sample in a study of T cells in Graves' hyperthyroidism and ophthalmopathy. TCRdb reprocessed the multiplex PCR reads with MiXCR, giving one entry per CDR3 protein. The sample lists 300,000 to 450,000 distinct CDR3 sequences, approximately 15% occurring once. The sample comprised blood. Source of these receptors: a woman in her twenties or thirties with Graves' hyperthyroidism. CDR3s include the opening cysteine and the closing phenylalanine or tryptophan. Fields, in order: clone size, J gene, D gene, V gene, CDR3 DNA, CDR3 protein. D genes are given only for firm matches. Some rows have no size entry. The others give once, few or many, or a class for an expanded clone.

many	TRBJ2-2	-	TRBV28	TGTGCCAGCAGTTTCGTAGGAGTCCCCGGGGAGCTGTTTTTT	CASSFVGVPGELFF
many	TRBJ1-5	-	TRBV3-1	TGTGCCAGCAGCCAAATGTTGGGGGCTAATCAGCCCCAGCATTTT	CASSQMLGANQPQHF
few	TRBJ2-5	TRBD2	TRBV15	TGTGCCACCAGCGGCCCGGGAGGCTCGGGAGAGACCCAGTACTTC	CATSGPGGSGETQYF
many	TRBJ2-1	-	TRBV7-4	TGTGCCAGCAGCTTAGGACCGGGGAGAAATGAGCAGTTCTTC	CASSLGPGRNEQFF
many	TRBJ2-5	-	TRBV24-1	TGTGCCACCAGTGCCTCTGCGGTTCAGGTCGCGGGAGAGACCCAGTACTTC	CATSASAVQVAGETQYF
few	TRBJ2-6	-	TRBV19	TGTGCCAGTCAGGACGGCTCTGGGGCCAACGTCCTGACTTTC	CASQDGSGANVLTF
many	TRBJ2-2	TRBD2	TRBV27	TGTGCCAGCACCAAAATAGCGGGGGCGAACACCGGGGAGCTGTTTTTT	CASTKIAGANTGELFF
many	TRBJ2-5	-	TRBV20-1	TGCAGTGCTCCGACCAGCCTCATAGCGGAAGAGACCCAGTACTTC	CSAPTSLIAEETQYF
-	TRBJ2-3	-	TRBV24-1	TGTGCCACCAGTGGCAGGGGGGGTATCTCCACAGATACGCAGTATTTT	CATSGRGGISTDTQYF
many	TRBJ1-1	TRBD1	TRBV12-3/TRBV12-4	TGTGCCAGCAGTTACCGGACAGGGCACACTGAAGCTTTCTTT	CASSYRTGHTEAFF
few	TRBJ1-1	-	TRBV24-1	TGTGCCACCAGTACATCGACAGGCTCCACTGAAGCTTTCTTT	CATSTSTGSTEAFF
many	TRBJ2-7	TRBD1	TRBV28	TGTGCCAGCAGTCCTAGGACAGGGCGATTCTACGAGCAGTACTTC	CASSPRTGRFYEQYF
many	TRBJ2-3	-	TRBV29-1	TGCAGCGTTGCCTCGAGAACAGATACGCAGTATTTT	CSVASRTDTQYF
few	TRBJ2-5	TRBD2	TRBV7-9	TGTGCCAGCAGCGAAACCTTCGCGGGAGGGCAAGAGACCCAGTACTTC	CASSETFAGGQETQYF
few	TRBJ2-1	-	TRBV20-1	TGCAGTGCTCTTGGATACAATGAGCAGTTCTTC	CSALGYNEQFF
few	TRBJ1-5	-	TRBV2	TGTGCCAGCAGTGACGACTCCCAGACGGATCAGCCCCAGCATTTT	CASSDDSQTDQPQHF
many	TRBJ2-2	TRBD2	TRBV7-2	TGTGCCAGCAGTTTAGGACTAGCTAACACCGGGGAGCTGTTTTTT	CASSLGLANTGELFF
-	TRBJ2-1	-	TRBV9	TGTGCCAGCAGCACAGGGGGGGGCTCCTACAATGAGCAGTTCTTC	CASSTGGGSYNEQFF
-	TRBJ1-3	TRBD1	TRBV29-1	TGCAGCGTTGGGGACAGGGCTGGAAACACCATATATTTT	CSVGDRAGNTIYF
-	TRBJ2-7	TRBD2	TRBV29-1	TGCAGCGTTGTAACCAGCGGGAGCCACGAGCAGTACTTC	CSVVTSGSHEQYF
few	TRBJ1-1	-	TRBV6-1	TGTGCCAGCCAAGACGGGGCAGGGACAAACACTGAAGCTTTCTTT	CASQDGAGTNTEAFF
-	TRBJ1-3	-	TRBV30	TGTGCCTGGAGTCCCCAGGACGGCCTCTCTGGAAACACCATATATTTT	CAWSPQDGLSGNTIYF
few	TRBJ2-5	TRBD2	TRBV5-1	TGCGCCAGCAGCAATCTAGCGGGAGGGCACGTCGAGACCCAGTACTTC	CASSNLAGGHVETQYF
few	TRBJ2-7	TRBD1	TRBV19	TGTGCCAGTAGGAACAGGGGTTCCTACGAGCAGTACTTC	CASRNRGSYEQYF
many	TRBJ2-1	-	TRBV11-3	TGTGCCAGCAGCTTAAACCCCCAGGCGAATGAGCAGTTCTTC	CASSLNPQANEQFF